This TCR beta chain was identified during a study of T cell clones after liver transplantation. Study-level information: Third-party-reactive TCRbeta sequences from pre-transplant mixed lymphocyte reactions served as antigen-independent comparators. Subjects received no induction therapy and standard immunosuppression until randomization at 12-24 months post-transplant. Study-wide findings and caveats: A larger donor-reactive than third-party decline suggested partial antigen-specific deletion.

On this clone itself: Its antigen is unknown.

The repertoire was sequenced with immunoSEQ multiplex PCR; TCRdb's copy has only in-frame clones and lacks some. The data show more than 95,000 clones, approximately 90% seen once. V lost 6 bases to trimming and J lost 2 bases, with 13 bases between them. CDR3 length: 13 amino acids. Germline V gene lookup returns CDR1 GTSNPN and CDR2 SVGIG (reference sequence). Sequencing used CD4+ T cells from blood, obtained 12 months after liver transplant. The clonotype comes from a human patient who received a liver transplant. Some of the T cells may derive from the graft donor. The chain recombines TRBV30 with TRBJ1-1; D remains ambiguous. This CDR3 is CACQPERNTEAFF. In nucleotides, the CDR3 is TGTGCCTGCCAACCGGAAAGAAACACTGAAGCTTTCTTT. Variable domain in full (rest from reference TRBV30 and TRBJ1-1): SQTIHQWPATLVQPVGSPLSLECTVEGTSNPNLYWYRQAAGRGLQLLFYSVGIGQISSEVPQNLSASRPQDRQFILSSKKLLLSDSGFYLCACQPERNTEAFFGQGTRLTVV.